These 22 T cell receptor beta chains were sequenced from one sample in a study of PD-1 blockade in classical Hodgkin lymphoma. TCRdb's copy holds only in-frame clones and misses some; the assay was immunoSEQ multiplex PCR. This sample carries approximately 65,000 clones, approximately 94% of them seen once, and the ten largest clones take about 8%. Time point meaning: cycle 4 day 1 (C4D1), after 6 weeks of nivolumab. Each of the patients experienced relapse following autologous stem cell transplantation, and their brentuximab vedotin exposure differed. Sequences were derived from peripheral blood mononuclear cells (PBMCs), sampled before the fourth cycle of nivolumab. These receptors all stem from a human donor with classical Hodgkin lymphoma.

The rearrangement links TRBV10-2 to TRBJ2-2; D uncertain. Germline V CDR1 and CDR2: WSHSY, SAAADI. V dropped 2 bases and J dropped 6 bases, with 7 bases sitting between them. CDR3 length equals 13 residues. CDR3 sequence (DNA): TGCGCCAGCAGTGAGAGCGCTTCCGGGGAGCTGTTTTTT. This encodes CASSESASGELFF.

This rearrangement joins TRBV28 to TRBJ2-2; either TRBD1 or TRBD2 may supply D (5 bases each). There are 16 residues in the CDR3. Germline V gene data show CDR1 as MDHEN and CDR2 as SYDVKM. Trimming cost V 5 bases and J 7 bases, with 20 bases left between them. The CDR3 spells CASSPFQRGSHGELFF. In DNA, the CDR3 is TGTGCCAGCAGTCCGTTTCAGAGGGGTTCGCACGGGGAGCTGTTTTTT.

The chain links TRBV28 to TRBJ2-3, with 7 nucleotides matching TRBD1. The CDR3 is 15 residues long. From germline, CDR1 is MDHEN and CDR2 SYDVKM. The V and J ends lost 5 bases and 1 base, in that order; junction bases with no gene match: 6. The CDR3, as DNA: TGTGCCAGCAGTCCTCGCGACAGGGGCACAGATACGCAGTATTTT. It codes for CASSPRDRGTDTQYF.

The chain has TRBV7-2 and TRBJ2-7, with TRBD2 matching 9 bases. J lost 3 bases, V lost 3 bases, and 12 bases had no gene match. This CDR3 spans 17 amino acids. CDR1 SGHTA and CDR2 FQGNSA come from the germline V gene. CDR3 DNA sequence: TGTGCCAGCAGCTTGCGGCCAGCGGGACTAGCCTTCTACGAGCAGTACTTC. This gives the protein CASSLRPAGLAFYEQYF.

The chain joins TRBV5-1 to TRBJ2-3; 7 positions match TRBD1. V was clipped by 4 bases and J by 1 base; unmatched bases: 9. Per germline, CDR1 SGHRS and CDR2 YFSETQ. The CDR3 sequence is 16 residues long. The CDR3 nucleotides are TGCGCCAGCAGCACACGACAGGGCTCAGGCACAGATACGCAGTATTTT. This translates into CASSTRQGSGTDTQYF.

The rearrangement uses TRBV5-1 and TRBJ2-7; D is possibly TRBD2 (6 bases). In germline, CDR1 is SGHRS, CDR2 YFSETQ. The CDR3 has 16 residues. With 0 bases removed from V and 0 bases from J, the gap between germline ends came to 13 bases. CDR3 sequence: CASSLGRGTSSYEQYF. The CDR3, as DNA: TGCGCCAGCAGCTTGGGGCGGGGAACGAGCTCCTACGAGCAGTACTTC.

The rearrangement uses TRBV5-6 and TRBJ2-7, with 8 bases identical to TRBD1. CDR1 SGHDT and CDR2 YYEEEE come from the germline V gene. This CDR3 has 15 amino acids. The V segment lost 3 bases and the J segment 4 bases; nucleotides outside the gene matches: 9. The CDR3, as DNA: TGTGCCAGCAGCTCAACCGGGACAGGAGGGTACGAGCAGTACTTC. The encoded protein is CASSSTGTGGYEQYF.

CDR3 nucleotide sequence: TGTGCCAGTAGTCCCAGGGCGAACACCGGGGAGCTGTTTTTT. Its protein is CASSPRANTGELFF. The V and J genes are TRBV19 and TRBJ2-2; D is possibly TRBD1 (5 bases). The CDR3 loop spans 14 amino acids. Germline CDR1 LNHDA, CDR2 SQIVND (reference sequence). The V and J ends lost 5 bases and 0 bases respectively, with 7 bases between them.

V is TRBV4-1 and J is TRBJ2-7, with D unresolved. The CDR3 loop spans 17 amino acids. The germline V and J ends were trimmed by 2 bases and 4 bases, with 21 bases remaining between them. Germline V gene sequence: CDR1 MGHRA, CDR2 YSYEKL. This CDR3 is CASSQKEIGVVIYEQYF. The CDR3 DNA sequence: TGCGCCAGCAGCCAAAAGGAGATAGGCGTAGTGATTTACGAGCAGTACTTC.

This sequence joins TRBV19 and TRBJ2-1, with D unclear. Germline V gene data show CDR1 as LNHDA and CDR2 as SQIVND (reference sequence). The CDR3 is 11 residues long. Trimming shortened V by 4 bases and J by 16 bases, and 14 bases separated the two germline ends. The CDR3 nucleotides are TGTGCCAGTAGTAGTTCGAGAATTCACTTCTTC. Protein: CASSSSRIHFF.

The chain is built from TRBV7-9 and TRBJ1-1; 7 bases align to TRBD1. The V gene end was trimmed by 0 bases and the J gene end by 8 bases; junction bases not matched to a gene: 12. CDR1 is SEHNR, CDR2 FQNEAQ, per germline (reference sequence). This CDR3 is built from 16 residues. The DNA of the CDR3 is TGTGCCAGCAGCTTAGCTGGGTGGGAGACAGGGCCCGAAGCTTTCTTT. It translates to CASSLAGWETGPEAFF. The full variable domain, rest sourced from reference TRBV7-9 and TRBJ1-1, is DTGVSQNPRHKITKRGQNVTFRCDPISEHNRLYWYRQTLGQGPEFLTYFQNEAQLEKSRLLSDRFSAERPKGSFSTLEIQRTEQGDSAMYLCASSLAGWETGPEAFFGQGTRLTVV.

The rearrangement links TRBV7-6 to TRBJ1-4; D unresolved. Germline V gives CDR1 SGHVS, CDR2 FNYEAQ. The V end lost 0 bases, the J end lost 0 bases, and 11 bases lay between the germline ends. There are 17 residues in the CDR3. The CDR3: CASSLASGRATNEKLFF. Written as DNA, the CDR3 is TGTGCCAGCAGCTTAGCATCAGGTAGAGCAACTAATGAAAAACTGTTTTTT. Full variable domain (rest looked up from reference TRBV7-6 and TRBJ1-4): GAGVSQSPRYKVTKRGQDVALRCDPISGHVSLYWYRQALGQGPEFLTYFNYEAQQDKSGLPNDRFSAERPEGSISTLTIQRTEQRDSAMYRCASSLASGRATNEKLFFGSGTQLSVL.

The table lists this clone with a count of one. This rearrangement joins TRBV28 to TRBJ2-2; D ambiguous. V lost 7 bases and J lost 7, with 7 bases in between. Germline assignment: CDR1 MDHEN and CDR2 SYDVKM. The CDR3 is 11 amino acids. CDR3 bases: TGTGCCAGCACGAGCAACGGGGAGCTGTTTTTT. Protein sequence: CASTSNGELFF.

The CDR3 here is CASSEPGTYSNQPQHF. CDR3 coding DNA: TGTGCCAGCAGTGAGCCAGGCACTTATAGCAATCAGCCCCAGCATTTT. The chain uses TRBV2 and TRBJ1-5; D unclear. V was clipped by 3 bases and J by 0 bases, with 12 bases between them. The V gene's germline CDR1 is SNHLY and CDR2 FYNNEI. This CDR3 comprises 16 residues.

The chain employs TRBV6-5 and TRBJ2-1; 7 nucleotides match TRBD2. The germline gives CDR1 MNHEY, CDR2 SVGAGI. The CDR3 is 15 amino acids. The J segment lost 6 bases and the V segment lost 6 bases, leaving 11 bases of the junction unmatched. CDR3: CASSLLAATTNEQFF. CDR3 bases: TGTGCCAGCAGCCTTCTAGCGGCTACCACCAATGAGCAGTTCTTC.

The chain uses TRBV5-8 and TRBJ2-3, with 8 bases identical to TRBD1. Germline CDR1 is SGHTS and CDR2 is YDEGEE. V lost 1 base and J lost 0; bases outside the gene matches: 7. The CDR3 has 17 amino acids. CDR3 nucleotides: TGTGCCAGCAGCTTGTTCTGGGACAGGTCTAGCACAGATACGCAGTATTTT. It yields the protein CASSLFWDRSSTDTQYF.

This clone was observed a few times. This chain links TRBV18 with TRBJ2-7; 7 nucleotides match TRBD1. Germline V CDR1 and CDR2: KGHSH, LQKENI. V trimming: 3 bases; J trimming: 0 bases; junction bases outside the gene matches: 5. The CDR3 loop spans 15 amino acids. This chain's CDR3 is CASSPQGDSSYEQYF. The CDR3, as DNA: TGTGCCAGCTCACCGCAAGGGGACAGCTCCTACGAGCAGTACTTC.

In DNA, the CDR3 is TGTGCCAGCAGCTTAGCCCTTCAGCTAGCGGGCCAAGAGACCCAGTACTTC. Its translation: CASSLALQLAGQETQYF. V is TRBV7-9 and J is TRBJ2-5, with 8 bases aligning to TRBD2. The CDR3 contains 17 residues. V dropped 0 bases and J dropped 1; count of bases not matched to a gene: 7. Germline values: CDR1 SEHNR, CDR2 FQNEAQ (reference sequence).

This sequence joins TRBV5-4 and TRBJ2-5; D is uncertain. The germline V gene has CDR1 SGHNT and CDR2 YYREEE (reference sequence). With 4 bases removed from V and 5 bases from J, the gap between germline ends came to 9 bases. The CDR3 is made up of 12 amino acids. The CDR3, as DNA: TGTGCCAGCAGCCCCACTGGGGAGACCCAGTACTTC. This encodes CASSPTGETQYF.

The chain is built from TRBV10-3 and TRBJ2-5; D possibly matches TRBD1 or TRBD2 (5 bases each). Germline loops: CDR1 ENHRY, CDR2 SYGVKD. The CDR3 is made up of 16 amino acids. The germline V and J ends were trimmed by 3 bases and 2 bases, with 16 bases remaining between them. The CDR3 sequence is CAISDMGPTLQETQYF. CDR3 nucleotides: TGTGCCATCAGTGATATGGGACCGACTCTTCAAGAGACCCAGTACTTC.

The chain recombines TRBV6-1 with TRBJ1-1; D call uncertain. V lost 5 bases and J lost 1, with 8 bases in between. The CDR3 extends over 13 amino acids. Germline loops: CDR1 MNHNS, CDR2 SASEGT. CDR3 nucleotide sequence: TGTGCCAGCAGTTCTACAGCGAACACTGAAGCTTTCTTT. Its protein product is CASSSTANTEAFF.

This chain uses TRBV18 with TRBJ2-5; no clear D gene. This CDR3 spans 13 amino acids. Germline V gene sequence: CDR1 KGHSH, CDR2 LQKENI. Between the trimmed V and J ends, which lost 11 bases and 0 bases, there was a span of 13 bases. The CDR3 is CAGMGSYQETQYF. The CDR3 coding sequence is TGTGCCGGGATGGGCTCGTACCAAGAGACCCAGTACTTC.